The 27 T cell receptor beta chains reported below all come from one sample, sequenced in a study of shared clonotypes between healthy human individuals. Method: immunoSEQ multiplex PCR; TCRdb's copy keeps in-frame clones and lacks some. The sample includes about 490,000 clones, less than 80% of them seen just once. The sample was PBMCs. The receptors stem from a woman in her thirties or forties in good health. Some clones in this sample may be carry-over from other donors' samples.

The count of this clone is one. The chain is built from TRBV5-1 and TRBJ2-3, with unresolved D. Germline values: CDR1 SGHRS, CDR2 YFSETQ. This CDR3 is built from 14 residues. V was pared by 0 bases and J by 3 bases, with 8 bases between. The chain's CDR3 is CASSLDSNTDTQYF. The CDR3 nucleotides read TGCGCCAGCAGCTTGGACAGTAATACAGATACGCAGTATTTT.

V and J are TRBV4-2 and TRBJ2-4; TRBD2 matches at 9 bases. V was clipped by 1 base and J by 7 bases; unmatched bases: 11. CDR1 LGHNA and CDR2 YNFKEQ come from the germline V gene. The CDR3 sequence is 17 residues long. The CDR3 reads CASSQGGLAGFTNIQYF. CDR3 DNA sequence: TGTGCCAGCAGCCAAGGGGGGCTAGCGGGGTTCACGAACATTCAGTACTTC.

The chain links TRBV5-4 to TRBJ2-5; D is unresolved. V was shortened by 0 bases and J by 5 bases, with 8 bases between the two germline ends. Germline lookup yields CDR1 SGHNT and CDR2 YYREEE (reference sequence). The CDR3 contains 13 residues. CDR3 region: CASSLDLGETQYF. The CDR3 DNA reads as TGTGCCAGCAGCTTGGATCTTGGGGAGACCCAGTACTTC. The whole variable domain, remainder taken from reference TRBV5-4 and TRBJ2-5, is ETGVTQSPTHLIKTRGQQVTLRCSSQSGHNTVSWYQQALGQGPQFIFQYYREEENGRGNFPPRFSGLQFPNYSSELNVNALELDDSALYLCASSLDLGETQYFGPGTRLLVL.

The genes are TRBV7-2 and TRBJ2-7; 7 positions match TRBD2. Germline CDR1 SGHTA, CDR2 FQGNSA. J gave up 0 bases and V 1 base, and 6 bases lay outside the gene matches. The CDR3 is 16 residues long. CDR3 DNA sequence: TGTGCCAGCAGCTTAGTTAATAGCGGGTTCTCCTACGAGCAGTACTTC. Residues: CASSLVNSGFSYEQYF.

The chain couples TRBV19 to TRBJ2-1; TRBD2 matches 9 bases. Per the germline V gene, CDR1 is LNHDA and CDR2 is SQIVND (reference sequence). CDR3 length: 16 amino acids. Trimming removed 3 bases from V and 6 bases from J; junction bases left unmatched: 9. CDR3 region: CASSILAGATSNEQFF. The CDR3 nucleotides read TGTGCCAGTAGTATCTTAGCGGGAGCCACTTCCAATGAGCAGTTCTTC.

The CDR3 nucleotides are TGTGCCAGCAGACGACAGGTTAATGACTATGGCTACACCTTC. Protein product: CASRRQVNDYGYTF. The chain combines TRBV27 with TRBJ1-2, with D tentatively TRBD1 (6 bases). The CDR3 is made up of 14 amino acids. V lost 6 bases and J 3 bases, leaving 14 bases between the germline ends. Germline V CDR1 and CDR2: MNHEY, SMNVEV (reference sequence).

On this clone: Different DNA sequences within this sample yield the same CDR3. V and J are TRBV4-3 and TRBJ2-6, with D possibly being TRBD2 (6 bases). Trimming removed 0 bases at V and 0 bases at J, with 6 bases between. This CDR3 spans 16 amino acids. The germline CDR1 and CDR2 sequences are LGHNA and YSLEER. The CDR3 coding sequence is TGCGCCAGCAGCCAAGACGGGAGCTCTGGGGCCAACGTCCTGACTTTC. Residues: CASSQDGSSGANVLTF.

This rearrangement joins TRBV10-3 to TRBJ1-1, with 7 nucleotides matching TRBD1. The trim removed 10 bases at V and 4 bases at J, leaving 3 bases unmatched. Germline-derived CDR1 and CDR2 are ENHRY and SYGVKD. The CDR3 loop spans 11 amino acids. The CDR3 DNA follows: TGTGCCACTAACAGGGGCACTGAAGCTTTCTTT. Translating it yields CATNRGTEAFF.

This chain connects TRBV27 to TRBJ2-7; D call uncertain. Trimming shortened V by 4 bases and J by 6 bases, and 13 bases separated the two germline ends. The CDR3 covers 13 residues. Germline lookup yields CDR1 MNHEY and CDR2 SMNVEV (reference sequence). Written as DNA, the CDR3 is TGTGCCAGCAGTTATTGGGCTTCGGGCGAGCAGTACTTC. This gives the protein CASSYWASGEQYF.

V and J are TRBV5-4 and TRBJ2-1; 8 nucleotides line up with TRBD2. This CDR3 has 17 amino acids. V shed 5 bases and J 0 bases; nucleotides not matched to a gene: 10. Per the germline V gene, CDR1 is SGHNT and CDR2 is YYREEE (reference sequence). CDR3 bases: TGTGCCAGCAGTCCACAAGCGGGAGACTACTCCTACAATGAGCAGTTCTTC. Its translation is CASSPQAGDYSYNEQFF.

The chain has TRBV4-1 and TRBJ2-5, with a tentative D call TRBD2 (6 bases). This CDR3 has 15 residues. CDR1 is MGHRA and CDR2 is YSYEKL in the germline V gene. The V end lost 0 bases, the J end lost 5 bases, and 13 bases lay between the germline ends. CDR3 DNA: TGCGCCAGCAGCCAAGAGGGACTCGCCGGGGAGACCCAGTACTTC. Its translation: CASSQEGLAGETQYF.

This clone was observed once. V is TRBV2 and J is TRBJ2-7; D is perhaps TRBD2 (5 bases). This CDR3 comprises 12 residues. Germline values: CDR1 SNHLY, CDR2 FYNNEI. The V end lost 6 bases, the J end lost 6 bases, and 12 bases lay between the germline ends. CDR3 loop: CASRLRESEQYF. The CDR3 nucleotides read TGTGCCAGCAGGCTCCGGGAATCCGAGCAGTACTTC.

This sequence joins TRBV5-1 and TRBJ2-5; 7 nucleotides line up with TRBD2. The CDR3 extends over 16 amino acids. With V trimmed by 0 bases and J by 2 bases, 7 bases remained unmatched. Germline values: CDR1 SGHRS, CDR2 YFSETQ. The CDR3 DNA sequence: TGCGCCAGCAGCTTGGGGCTAGCGGAGCTACAAGAGACCCAGTACTTC. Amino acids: CASSLGLAELQETQYF.

The CDR3 DNA reads TGCAGCGGGGGGCAGGAAAGGCCAACTGAAGCTTTCTTT. Protein: CSGGQERPTEAFF. The rearrangement links TRBV29-1 to TRBJ1-1; tentatively, D is TRBD1 (6 bases). CDR1 SQVTM and CDR2 ANQGSEA come from the germline V gene. The CDR3 extends over 13 amino acids. Deletions cut 7 bases from V and 5 bases from J, with 17 bases between.

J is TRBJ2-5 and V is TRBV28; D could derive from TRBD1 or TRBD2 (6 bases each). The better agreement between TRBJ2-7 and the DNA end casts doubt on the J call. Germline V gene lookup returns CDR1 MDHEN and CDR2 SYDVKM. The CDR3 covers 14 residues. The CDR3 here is CASSLGGWTYEQYF. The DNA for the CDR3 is TGTGCCAGCAGTTTGGGGGGCTGGACCTACGAGCAGTACTTC.

The CDR3 is CASSLAAGESDTQYF. The DNA of the CDR3 is TGCGCCAGCAGCTTGGCAGCGGGAGAATCAGATACGCAGTATTTT. The V gene is TRBV5-1, the J gene TRBJ2-3, with 8 positions matching TRBD2. V was clipped by 0 bases and J by 4 bases; unmatched bases: 4. CDR3 length: 15 amino acids. The V gene's germline CDR1 is SGHRS and CDR2 YFSETQ.

This CDR3 is CASSLQGNEQFF. In DNA, the CDR3 is TGTGCCAGCAGTCTACAGGGCAATGAGCAGTTCTTC. The chain recombines TRBV2 with TRBJ2-1; tentatively, D is TRBD1 (6 bases). The V gene lost 5 bases and the J gene lost 6 bases, with 8 bases spanning the gap. This CDR3 is 12 amino acids long. Germline CDR1 and CDR2: SNHLY and FYNNEI.

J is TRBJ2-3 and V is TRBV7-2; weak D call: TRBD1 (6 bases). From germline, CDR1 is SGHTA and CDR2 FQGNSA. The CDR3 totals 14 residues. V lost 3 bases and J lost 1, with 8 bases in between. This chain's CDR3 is CASSFSGGTDTQYF. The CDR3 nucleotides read TGTGCCAGCAGCTTTTCAGGGGGCACAGATACGCAGTATTTT.

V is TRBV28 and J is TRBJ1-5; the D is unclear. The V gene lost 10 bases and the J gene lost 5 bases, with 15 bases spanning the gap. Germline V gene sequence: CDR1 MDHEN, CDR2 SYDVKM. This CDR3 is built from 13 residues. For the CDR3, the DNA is TGTGCCACCCGCGACTCGTTGGATCAGCCCCAGCATTTT. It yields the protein CATRDSLDQPQHF. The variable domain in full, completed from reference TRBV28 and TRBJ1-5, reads DVKVTQSSRYLVKRTGEKVFLECVQDMDHENMFWYRQDPGLGLRLIYFSYDVKMKEKGDIPEGYSVSREKKERFSLILESASTNQTSMYLCATRDSLDQPQHFGDGTRLSIL.

The CDR3: CASSLAGGEFTEAFF. DNA of the CDR3: TGTGCCAGCAGCTTAGCAGGGGGCGAGTTCACTGAAGCTTTCTTT. The chain uses TRBV7-9 and TRBJ1-1; 7 bases line up with TRBD1. This CDR3 region has 15 residues. The J segment lost 4 bases and the V segment lost 0 bases, leaving 5 bases of the junction unmatched. The germline gives CDR1 SEHNR, CDR2 FQNEAQ (reference sequence).

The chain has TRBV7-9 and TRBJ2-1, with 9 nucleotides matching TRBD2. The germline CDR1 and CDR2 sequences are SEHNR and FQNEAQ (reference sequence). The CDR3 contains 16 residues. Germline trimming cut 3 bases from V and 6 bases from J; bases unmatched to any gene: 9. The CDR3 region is CASSFNSGGVTNEQFF. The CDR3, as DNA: TGTGCCAGCAGCTTTAATAGCGGGGGAGTCACCAATGAGCAGTTCTTC.

CDR3 coding DNA: TGTGCCACCAGCAGGGGCAGGGGCTCCTACGAGCAGTACTTC. This translates into CATSRGRGSYEQYF. This chain uses TRBV15 with TRBJ2-7; weak D call: TRBD1 (6 bases). CDR3 size: 14 residues. Between the trimmed V and J ends, which lost 3 bases and 0 bases, there was a span of 9 bases. Germline V gene data show CDR1 as LNHNV and CDR2 as YYDKDF (reference sequence).

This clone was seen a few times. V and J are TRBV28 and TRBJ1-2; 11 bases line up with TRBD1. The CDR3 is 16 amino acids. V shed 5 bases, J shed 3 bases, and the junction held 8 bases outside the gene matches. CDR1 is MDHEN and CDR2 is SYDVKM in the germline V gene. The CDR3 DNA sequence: TGTGCCAGCAGTATCCGGACAGGGGGCGCGGACTATGGCTACACCTTC. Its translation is CASSIRTGGADYGYTF.

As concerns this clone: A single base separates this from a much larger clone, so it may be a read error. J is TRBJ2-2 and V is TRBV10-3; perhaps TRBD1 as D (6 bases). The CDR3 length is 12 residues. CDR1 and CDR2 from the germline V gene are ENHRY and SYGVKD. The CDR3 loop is CAISTGPGELLF. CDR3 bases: TGTGCCATCAGTACAGGGCCCGGGGAGCTGCTTTTT.

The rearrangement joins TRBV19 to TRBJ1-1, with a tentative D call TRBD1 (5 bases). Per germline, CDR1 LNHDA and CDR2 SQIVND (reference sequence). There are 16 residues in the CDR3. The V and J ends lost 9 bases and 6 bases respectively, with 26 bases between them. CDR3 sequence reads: CASPEGRDGSCAEAFF. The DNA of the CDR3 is TGTGCCAGCCCCGAGGGCAGGGACGGTTCTTGCGCTGAAGCTTTCTTT. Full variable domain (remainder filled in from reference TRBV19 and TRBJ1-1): DGGITQSPKYLFRKEGQNVTLSCEQNLNHDAMYWYRQDPGQGLRLIYYSQIVNDFQKGDIAEGYSVSREKKESFPLTVTSAQKNPTAFYLCASPEGRDGSCAEAFFGQGTRLTVV.

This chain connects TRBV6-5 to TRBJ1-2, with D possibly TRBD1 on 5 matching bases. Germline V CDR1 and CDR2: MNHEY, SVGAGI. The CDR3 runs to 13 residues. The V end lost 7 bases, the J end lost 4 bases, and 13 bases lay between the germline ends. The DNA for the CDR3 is TGTGCCAGCAAAAGGACAAAGGCCTATGGCTACACCTTC. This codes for CASKRTKAYGYTF.

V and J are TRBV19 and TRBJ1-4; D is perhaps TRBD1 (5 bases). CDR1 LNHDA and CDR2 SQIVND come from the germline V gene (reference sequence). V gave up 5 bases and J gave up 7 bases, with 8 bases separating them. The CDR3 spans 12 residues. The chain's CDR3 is CASSAGFEKLFF. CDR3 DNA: TGTGCCAGTAGTGCAGGGTTTGAAAAACTGTTTTTT.